The sequence of this TCR beta chain was determined in a study of blood T cells in healthy people across ages. Study at large: About one barcoded beta molecule was captured per two T cells (by template switching).

A second PCR of 7 to 11 cycles used a sample-barcoded 5' primer and a J-beta primer mix. TCRdb re-analysed the 5' RACE reads in MiXCR, keeping a single row per CDR3 protein. The sample lists about 840,000 distinct CDR3 sequences, 25% to 35% occurring once. The germline gives CDR1 LGHNA, CDR2 YNFKEQ. This CDR3 spans 13 amino acids. V was shortened by 8 bases and J by 4 bases, with 14 bases between the two germline ends. This sample also belongs to another study, concerning T cells of mothers and their children. From that report: M1S, a second-PCR primer, added sample barcodes and 2-4 random nucleotides. Regardless of relatedness, pairs show thymic selection shaping TCR recombination output in a similar manner.

The sequence derives from a woman aged 40 to 50 in good health. This chain uses TRBV4-2 with TRBJ1-2; no firm D call. Sequenced sample: blood. The CDR3 reads CASSADFSYGYTF. CDR3 DNA: TGTGCCAGCTCGGCCGACTTTAGCTATGGCTACACCTTC.